This T cell receptor (beta chain) was recovered during a study of regulatory T cells in long-lasting Graves disease. Findings of the study overall: Tissue studied was limited to peripheral blood, excluding thyroid tissue. There were preferences for TRBV28, TRBJ1-2 and TRBJ2-5 in persistent disease.

CDR3 length equals 14 residues. V shed 5 bases and J shed 4 bases, with 12 bases lying between them. Germline CDR1 reads MNHEY; CDR2 reads SVGEGT. This clonotype was seen many times. Its specificity is not known. Time point: newly diagnosed GD, antithyroid drugs for less than 3 months. There was RNA extracted from PBMCs, and the TCR library was made from it. Library construction for TCR beta used iRepertoire HTBI primers and Arm-PCR of CDR3 regions. TCRdb re-called the multiplex PCR reads through MiXCR, storing one row per CDR3 protein. The sample shows about 460,000 distinct CDR3 sequences, 13% to 15% of them seen only once. In addition, the sample was reused for a study of T cells in Graves' hyperthyroidism and ophthalmopathy. That work contributes: Diagnoses were established using clinical symptoms, serum thyroxine and TRAb, thyroid ultrasound and orbital computed tomography. First-round RT-PCR of the TCR CDR3 relied on the HTBI primer set.

The source was peripheral blood mononuclear cells (PBMCs), collected at new diagnosis, from a patient treated with antithyroid drugs. This clonotype was obtained from a woman between 50 and 59 years old with Graves disease. J is TRBJ2-4 and V is TRBV6-2 or TRBV6-3; D uncertain. The CDR3 DNA reads TGTGCCAGCAGTGAAAGGCGGTCAAAAAACATTCAGTACTTC. Protein sequence: CASSERRSKNIQYF.